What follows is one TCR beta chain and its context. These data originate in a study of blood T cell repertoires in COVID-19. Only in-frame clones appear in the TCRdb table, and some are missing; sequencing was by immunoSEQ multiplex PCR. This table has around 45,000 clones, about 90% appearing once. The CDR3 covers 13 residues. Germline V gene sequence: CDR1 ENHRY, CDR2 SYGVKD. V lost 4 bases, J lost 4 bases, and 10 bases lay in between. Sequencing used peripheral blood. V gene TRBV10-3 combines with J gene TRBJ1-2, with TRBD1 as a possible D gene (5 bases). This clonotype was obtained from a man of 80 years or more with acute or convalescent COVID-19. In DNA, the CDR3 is TGTGCCATCAGTGTAGGGGATGGCTATGGCTACACCTTC. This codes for CAISVGDGYGYTF.